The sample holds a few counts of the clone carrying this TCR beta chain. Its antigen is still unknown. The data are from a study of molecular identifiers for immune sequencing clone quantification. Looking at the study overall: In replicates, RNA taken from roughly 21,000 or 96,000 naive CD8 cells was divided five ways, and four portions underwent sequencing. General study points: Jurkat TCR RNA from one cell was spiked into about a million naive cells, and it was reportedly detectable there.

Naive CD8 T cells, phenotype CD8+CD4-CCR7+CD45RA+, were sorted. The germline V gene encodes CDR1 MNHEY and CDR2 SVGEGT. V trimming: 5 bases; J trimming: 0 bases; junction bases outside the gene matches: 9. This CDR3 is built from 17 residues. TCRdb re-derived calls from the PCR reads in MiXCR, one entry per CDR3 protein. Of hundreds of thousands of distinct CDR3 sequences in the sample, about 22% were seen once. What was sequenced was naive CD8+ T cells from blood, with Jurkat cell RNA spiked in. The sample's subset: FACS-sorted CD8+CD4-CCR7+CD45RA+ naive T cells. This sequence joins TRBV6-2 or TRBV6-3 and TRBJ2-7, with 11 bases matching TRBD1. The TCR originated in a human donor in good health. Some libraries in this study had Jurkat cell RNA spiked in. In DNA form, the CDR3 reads TGTGCCAGCAGTACCCTCTACGGGACAGGGGGCTCCTACGAGCAGTACTTC. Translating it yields CASSTLYGTGGSYEQYF.